This paragraph reports one TCR beta chain. The antigen remains unidentified. Treatment here: oral pan-JAK inhibitor, 5-10 mg twice daily. Germline assignment: CDR1 LNHDA and CDR2 SQIVND (reference sequence). V lost 9 bases and J 5 bases, leaving 12 bases between the germline ends. The CDR3 consists of 12 residues. The data were obtained in a study of CD8+ T cells in alopecia areata. Study results and limitations: For lesional scalp, especially alopecia totalis/universalis, clonality was higher than in normal scalp. How baseline CD8+ expansion relates to response remains uncertain (there was one nonresponder).

Sequencing used cDNA as its template, made by extracting RNA and reverse transcribing it. Sequencing was performed with immunoSEQ multiplex PCR; in TCRdb, only in-frame clones are kept and a portion is missing. The table includes 150,000 to 200,000 clones, about three fifths detected once. This chain joins TRBV19 and TRBJ2-3; possibly TRBD2 for D (5 bases). This material consisted of CD4+ T cells sorted from blood, taken at week 4, from a patient treated with tofacitinib. The clonotype comes from a human donor with alopecia areata. This CDR3 is CASGVQRDTQYF. The CDR3 DNA is TGTGCCAGCGGGGTCCAAAGAGATACGCAGTATTTT.